A single T cell receptor beta chain is shown here with its context. Clones were read by immunoSEQ multiplex PCR, and TCRdb kept only the in-frame ones, dropping some. The table records some 700,000 clones, 85% to 90% of them present only once. This sample was taken from a study of blood T cell repertoires in COVID-19. The overall study: COVID-19 samples from acute and convalescent phases originated in the United States, Italy and Spain. In each case, the material was cDNA or gDNA derived from T cells, B-cell-depleted T cells, or PBMCs.

Trimming cost V 4 bases and J 7 bases; bases outside gene matches: 8. CDR3 length: 15 amino acids. CDR1 and CDR2 from the germline V gene are LNHDA and SQIVND (reference sequence). V usage is TRBV19 and J usage is TRBJ2-1; 9 bases line up with TRBD1. The clonotype comes from a woman between 18 and 30 years old with acute or convalescent COVID-19. The material sequenced was peripheral blood. The CDR3 is CASSKTGGLWNEQFF. In DNA, the CDR3 is TGTGCCAGTAGTAAAACAGGGGGCTTATGGAATGAGCAGTTCTTC.